The T cell receptor beta chain under discussion was sequenced for a study of blood T cell repertoires in COVID-19. Study at large: Nucleic acid was either cDNA or gDNA, and it came from T cells, B-cell-depleted T cells, or PBMCs.

Original methodology: Reference gene primer amplification in the assay estimated nucleated cell counts. Clones were read by immunoSEQ multiplex PCR, and TCRdb kept only the in-frame ones, dropping some. From that table come the V and J calls and clone size; the DNA was used to work out D and trimming. This table holds a few hundred thousand clones, approximately 85% found once. CDR1 LGHNA and CDR2 YSLEER come from the germline V gene. V shed 2 bases, J shed 5 bases, and the junction held 1 base outside the gene matches. The CDR3 is made up of 13 amino acids. The sequence was collected from a woman in her 70s with COVID-19, enrolled during active disease. The chain combines TRBV4-3 with TRBJ2-3, with 7 bases lining up with TRBD1. The source material was peripheral blood. The CDR3 DNA is TGCGCCAGCAGCCAACGACAGGGAGATACGCAGTATTTT. This encodes CASSQRQGDTQYF.